Listed here are 27 T cell receptor beta chains from one sample, sequenced in a study of CD4 and CD8 cells across lung adenocarcinoma regions. TCRdb recomputed calls from the PCR reads with MiXCR, one row per CDR3 protein. The data contain 9,000 to 15,000 distinct CDR3 sequences, about 50% of them singletons. The sequencing input was CD8+ T cells from the center of a lung tumor. These receptors all come from a female donor with lung adenocarcinoma. The CD4 and CD8 labels of this study may be unreliable.

This chain connects TRBV6-1 to TRBJ1-4; TRBD1 matches 9 bases. Germline-derived CDR1 and CDR2 are MNHNS and SASEGT. J gave up 3 bases and V 2 bases, and 25 bases lay outside the gene matches. This CDR3 is built from 23 residues. The CDR3, as DNA: TGTGCCAGCAGTGAAAACCCCGGTTGGGGATGGGTGGGACAGGGAACTTCTAATGAAAAACTGTTTTTT. This translates into CASSENPGWGWVGQGTSNEKLFF.

The V and J genes are TRBV12-3 or TRBV12-4 and TRBJ2-2; D uncertain. Trimming stripped 5 bases from V and 1 base from J, with 5 bases between. The CDR3 is made up of 13 amino acids. The CDR3 DNA follows: TGTGCCAGCAGTCGAGGGAACACCGGGGAGCTGTTTTTT. This translates into CASSRGNTGELFF.

This clonotype appeared once. The V call is TRBV6-1, the J call TRBJ2-1; TRBD2 matches 9 bases. This CDR3 spans 14 amino acids. The V and J ends lost 8 bases and 9 bases, in that order; junction bases with no gene match: 11. The germline V gene has CDR1 MNHNS and CDR2 SASEGT. The CDR3 DNA follows: TGTGCCAGCGGGAGAGTAGCGGGGGTCCTTGAGCAGTTCTTC. Translating gives CASGRVAGVLEQFF.

This chain joins TRBV5-3 and TRBJ2-3; D remains ambiguous. The J call is in doubt because the DNA end fits TRBJ2-5 better. TRBV5-3 is an ORF for which the function is uncertain. CDR3 length: 11 amino acids. The CDR3 nucleotides read TGTGCCAGTTTGGGTGATGGGACCCAGTACTTC. Residues: CASLGDGTQYF.

This clonotype showed up many times. The J gene is TRBJ2-1, the V gene TRBV10-2; TRBD2 aligns across 11 bases. CDR3 length: 14 amino acids. Unmatched junction bases numbered 4, after V lost 7 bases and J lost 5 bases. Germline CDR1 reads WSHSY; CDR2 reads SAAADI. CDR3 residues: CASKLAGGNNEQFF. CDR3 sequence (DNA): TGCGCCAGCAAGCTAGCGGGGGGAAACAATGAGCAGTTCTTC.

This clonotype was picked up a small number of times. The chain joins TRBV11-2 to TRBJ1-2; D unclear. With 0 bases removed from V and 2 bases from J, the gap between germline ends came to 4 bases. Germline lookup yields CDR1 SGHAT and CDR2 FQNNGV. The CDR3 covers 13 residues. The CDR3 here is CASSLDRNYGYTF. The CDR3 nucleotides are TGTGCCAGCAGCTTAGACAGGAACTATGGCTACACCTTC.

This clonotype was detected many times. The chain has TRBV6-1 and TRBJ1-1; tentatively, D is TRBD1 (6 bases). From germline, CDR1 is MNHNS and CDR2 SASEGT. This CDR3 is built from 17 residues. The V gene lost 0 bases and the J gene lost 7 bases, with 21 bases spanning the gap. The CDR3: CASSEAHGGERSGEAFF. The CDR3 DNA follows: TGTGCCAGCAGTGAAGCGCACGGGGGCGAACGGAGTGGTGAAGCTTTCTTT.

This clonotype is categorized as medium-sized. The rearrangement joins TRBV6-1 to TRBJ2-1, with a weak D call TRBD1 (5 bases). CDR3 size: 12 residues. Germline V CDR1 and CDR2: MNHNS, SASEGT. V was trimmed by 4 bases and J by 10 bases, leaving 11 bases between them. The CDR3 is CASSGTSGEQFF. The CDR3 nucleotides read TGTGCCAGCAGTGGGACGTCAGGGGAGCAGTTCTTC.

This chain connects TRBV30 to TRBJ2-5, with 7 bases that match TRBD2. Looked up from germline, CDR1 is GTSNPN and CDR2 is SVGIG (reference sequence). The ends lost 4 bases at V and 0 bases at J; junction bases unmatched: 2. The CDR3 runs to 13 residues. The CDR3 protein is CAWKLAHQETQYF. The CDR3, as DNA: TGTGCCTGGAAACTAGCGCACCAAGAGACCCAGTACTTC.

Comment on this clonotype: This CDR3 is missing its conserved last phenylalanine or tryptophan, likely due to a read error. The chain uses TRBV10-1 and TRBJ2-5; possibly TRBD1 or TRBD2 for D (5 bases each). The CDR3 covers 16 residues. V was shortened by 5 bases and J by 5 bases, with 21 bases between the two germline ends. Germline CDR1 is WNHNN and CDR2 is SYGVQD (reference sequence). CDR3 loop: CASSPFQGLGRETQYL. CDR3 DNA sequence: TGCGCCAGCAGTCCATTTCAGGGTCTGGGACGGGAGACCCAGTACTTG.

This clonotype was observed many times. The CDR3 loop is CASTQGRHSYEQYF. The CDR3, as DNA: TGTGCCAGCACCCAAGGCAGGCACTCCTACGAGCAGTACTTC. This sequence joins TRBV7-6 and TRBJ2-1; D gene unclear. The J call may be in error: the DNA end matches TRBJ2-7 better. Germline V gives CDR1 SGHVS, CDR2 FNYEAQ. This CDR3 has 14 residues.

The V gene is TRBV6-5, the J gene TRBJ2-1; maybe TRBD1 (6 bases). The J call may be incorrect, as the DNA end agrees better with TRBJ2-5. Germline CDR1 is MNHEY and CDR2 is SVGAGI. The CDR3 is made up of 13 amino acids. The CDR3 DNA reads as TGTGCCAGCAGTTACGGGACACAAGAGACCCAGTACTTC. Its translation: CASSYGTQETQYF.

V usage is TRBV10-1 and J usage is TRBJ2-3, with D possibly TRBD1 on 5 matching bases. The CDR3 totals 16 residues. V dropped 2 bases and J dropped 0 bases, with 12 bases sitting between them. The germline V gene has CDR1 WNHNN and CDR2 SYGVQD (reference sequence). CDR3 in DNA: TGCGCCAGCAGTGAGGCTACGACAGCTAGCACAGATACGCAGTATTTT. Protein product: CASSEATTASTDTQYF.

In its sample, this clonotype ranks as medium-sized. The chain links TRBV6-1 to TRBJ2-2, with D possibly being TRBD2 (6 bases). V dropped 7 bases and J dropped 3 bases, with 15 bases sitting between them. The CDR3 is made up of 15 amino acids. The germline V gene has CDR1 MNHNS and CDR2 SASEGT. The DNA for the CDR3 is TGTGCCAGCATCATGGGGACTTCTTACACCGGGGAGCTGTTTTTT. Translated: CASIMGTSYTGELFF.

This chain links TRBV27 with TRBJ2-1, with TRBD2 matching 9 bases. This CDR3 is built from 16 residues. Trimming removed 0 bases from V and 9 bases from J; junction bases left unmatched: 9. Germline loops: CDR1 MNHEY, CDR2 SMNVEV (reference sequence). CDR3 in amino acids: CASSLSFLQAGGEQFF. The CDR3 DNA reads TGTGCCAGCAGTTTATCGTTCCTTCAAGCGGGAGGTGAGCAGTTCTTC.

For this clonotype: At one end the junction does not follow the germline gene, possibly because of a read error. This chain uses TRBV6-1 with TRBJ2-5; 8 bases align to TRBD2. This CDR3 has 14 residues. Germline V gives CDR1 MNHNS, CDR2 SASEGT. The CDR3 is CASAGTSFQDTQYF. DNA for the CDR3: TGTGCCAGCGCGGGGACTAGTTTCCAAGATACGCAGTACTTT.

The V call is TRBV6-2 or TRBV6-3, the J call TRBJ2-3, with 8 positions matching TRBD2. This CDR3 comprises 15 residues. Looked up from germline, CDR1 is MNHEY and CDR2 is SVGEGT. Unmatched junction bases numbered 7, after V lost 0 bases and J lost 8 bases. The CDR3 spells CASSYSASGLRTQYF. The CDR3 region has the DNA TGTGCCAGCAGTTACTCGGCTAGCGGGTTGCGTACGCAGTATTTT.

This clonotype has just a few counts. The rearrangement links TRBV6-1 to TRBJ1-5; 10 positions agree with TRBD1. J gave up 3 bases and V 1 base, and 6 bases lay outside the gene matches. This CDR3 region has 17 residues. Germline assignment: CDR1 MNHNS and CDR2 SASEGT. CDR3 sequence: CASSEGGQGLPNQPQHF. The CDR3, as DNA: TGTGCCAGCAGTGAAGGGGGACAGGGGCTCCCCAATCAGCCCCAGCATTTT.

For this clonotype: An end of the junction does not agree with germline; a read error may underlie this. V is TRBV6-5 and J is TRBJ2-2, with a tentative D call TRBD1 (6 bases). The length of the CDR3 is 14 residues. The germline V gene has CDR1 MNHEY and CDR2 SVGAGI. The chain's CDR3 is CASSLRWDTDELYF. DNA for the CDR3: TGTGCCAGCAGTTTACGCTGGGACACCGATGAGCTGTATTTT.

This clonotype is classed as medium-sized. V and J are TRBV6-5 and TRBJ1-2; D remains ambiguous. V lost 0 bases and J lost 2, with 13 bases in between. This CDR3 comprises 16 residues. The germline V gene encodes CDR1 MNHEY and CDR2 SVGAGI. In nucleotides, the CDR3 is TGTGCCAGCAGTTACTCGAGTCAGATGAACAACTATGGCTACACCTTC. It specifies CASSYSSQMNNYGYTF.

This clonotype was detected many times. The genes are TRBV6-5 and TRBJ2-1; the match to TRBD2 covers 14 bases. Germline-derived CDR1 and CDR2 are MNHEY and SVGAGI. J gave up 7 bases and V 6 bases, and 2 bases lay outside the gene matches. The CDR3 has 14 amino acids. The CDR3 bases are TGTGCCAGCAGCGGACTAGCGGGGGGTAATGAGCAGTTCTTC. Its translation is CASSGLAGGNEQFF.

V and J are TRBV6-1 and TRBJ2-3; D is uncertain. The V end lost 0 bases, the J end lost 4 bases, and 8 bases lay between the germline ends. The CDR3 has 14 amino acids. Germline V gene sequence: CDR1 MNHNS, CDR2 SASEGT. CDR3 sequence: CASSEAFPPDTQYF. CDR3 nucleotide sequence: TGTGCCAGCAGTGAAGCATTTCCGCCAGATACGCAGTATTTT.

The rearrangement uses TRBV24-1 and TRBJ2-1; 8 bases align to TRBD1. The CDR3 sequence is 13 residues long. The V gene end was trimmed by 10 bases and the J gene end by 8 bases; junction bases not matched to a gene: 9. Germline CDR1 is KGHDR and CDR2 is SFDVKD. The CDR3 coding sequence is TGTGCCACTTCTCAGGGGGCTAGGGATGAGCAGTTCTTC. Protein product: CATSQGARDEQFF.

By share, this clonotype ranks as large. The V and J genes are TRBV6-5 and TRBJ2-1, with TRBD2 identical over 7 bases. The CDR3 is made up of 16 amino acids. Germline V gene lookup returns CDR1 MNHEY and CDR2 SVGAGI. V lost 0 bases, J lost 5 bases, and 7 bases stayed unmatched. CDR3 sequence reads: CASSYSLRGLNNEQFF. CDR3 sequence (DNA): TGTGCCAGCAGTTACTCGTTGCGGGGGTTGAACAATGAGCAGTTCTTC.

This clonotype appeared a few times. The CDR3 loop is CASSTFPEGARAKNIQYF. The CDR3 DNA sequence: TGTGCCAGCAGCACGTTCCCCGAGGGGGCCAGGGCCAAAAACATTCAGTACTTC. V usage is TRBV11-2 and J usage is TRBJ2-4; the match to TRBD1 covers 7 bases. The CDR3 has 18 residues. Germline trimming cut 5 bases from V and 1 base from J; bases unmatched to any gene: 14. CDR1 is SGHAT, CDR2 FQNNGV, per germline. Full variable domain (outside the CDR3, taken from reference TRBV11-2 and TRBJ2-4): EAGVAQSPRYKIIEKRQSVAFWCNPISGHATLYWYQQILGQGPKLLIQFQNNGVVDDSQLPKDRFSAERLKGVDSTLKIQPAKLEDSAVYLCASSTFPEGARAKNIQYFGAGTRLSVL.

This clonotype was counted a few times. The CDR3 coding sequence is TGTGCCAGCAGCCTGGGACAGGGTAGAAGGGGCTACACCTTC. Its translation: CASSLGQGRRGYTF. The chain has TRBV7-2 and TRBJ1-2; 9 bases agree with TRBD1. Germline lookup yields CDR1 SGHTA and CDR2 FQGNSA. Trimming at V came to 5 bases and at J to 8 bases, leaving 9 bases not matched to a gene. The CDR3 contains 14 residues. Using reference TRBV7-2 and TRBJ1-2 for the parts outside the CDR3, the full variable domain is GAGVSQSPSNKVTEKGKDVELRCDPISGHTALYWYRQSLGQGLEFLIYFQGNSAPDKSGLPSDRFSAERTGGSVSTLTIQRTQQEDSAVYLCASSLGQGRRGYTFGSGTRLTVV.

V gene TRBV27 combines with J gene TRBJ2-7, with a tentative D call TRBD2 (6 bases). This CDR3 comprises 13 residues. V lost 5 bases and J 2 bases, leaving 10 bases between the germline ends. Per germline, CDR1 MNHEY and CDR2 SMNVEV (reference sequence). This CDR3 reads CASSGGEAYEQYF. The CDR3 nucleotides are TGTGCCAGCAGTGGAGGGGAGGCCTACGAGCAGTACTTC.